This TCR beta chain emerged from a study of Graves' ophthalmopathy and Graves' hyperthyroidism. Study results and limitations: Distinction of ophthalmopathy from stable hyperthyroidism by a 13-signature model reached almost 90% sensitivity and 75% to 84% specificity. In blood appeared most of the expanded thyroid clonotypes whose frequency exceeded 0.001.

In this sample, this clonotype turned up many times. Its specificity is unknown. The authors amplified TCR beta CDR3 regions from RNA transcripts. The authors performed first-round RT-PCR with HTBI primers and then a second-round multiplex PCR. MiXCR, run by TCRdb on the multiplex PCR reads, gives a single entry per CDR3 protein. Of 300,000 to 400,000 distinct CDR3 sequences in the sample, 17% were seen once. This CDR3 contains 15 residues. The germline gives CDR1 SNHLY, CDR2 FYNNEI. Between the trimmed V and J ends, which lost 2 bases and 2 bases, there was a span of 13 bases. The sequenced sample consisted of peripheral blood. The J gene is TRBJ2-7, the V gene TRBV2, with a possible D match to TRBD1 (6 bases). This clonotype originated in an adult woman with stable Graves' hyperthyroidism. The CDR3 nucleotides read TGTGCCAGCAGTGAACTTGGAGCAGGGGCCTACGAGCAGTACTTC. Protein sequence: CASSELGAGAYEQYF.